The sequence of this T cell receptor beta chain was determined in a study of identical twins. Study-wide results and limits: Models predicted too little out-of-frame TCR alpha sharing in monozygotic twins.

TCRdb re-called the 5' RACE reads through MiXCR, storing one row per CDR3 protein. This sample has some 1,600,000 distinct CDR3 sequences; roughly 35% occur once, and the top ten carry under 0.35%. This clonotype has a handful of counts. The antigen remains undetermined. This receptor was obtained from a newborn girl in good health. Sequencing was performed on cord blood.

The CDR3 DNA reads as TGCAGCGTCAAACAGGGGCGGAGGAACTACAATGAGCAGTTCTTC. Its protein is CSVKQGRRNYNEQFF. This chain uses TRBV29-1 with TRBJ2-1, with 7 bases lining up with TRBD1. This CDR3 has 15 residues. Germline assignment: CDR1 SQVTM and CDR2 ANQGSEA. V dropped 6 bases and J dropped 3; count of bases not matched to a gene: 11.